This T cell receptor beta chain was documented in a study of OX40 agonist ivuxolimab in advanced cancers. The wider study: Six ivuxolimab dose levels, 0.01 to 10 mg/kg, were given intravenously every 2 weeks. Study-wide points: Relative to CD4+, CD8+ T cells held more expanded clones on average.

This clone came up once. What it recognizes is unknown. Clones were sequenced by immunoSEQ multiplex PCR, and TCRdb holds only the in-frame ones, with some missing. The table has fewer than 90,000 clones, about 87% seen once. This TCR derives from an adult with an advanced solid tumor such as melanoma, head and neck, liver or kidney cancer. The specimen was CD4+ or CD8+ T cells sorted from blood, collected in a trial of the OX40 agonist ivuxolimab.

CDR3 bases: TGTGCCAGCAGCTCCATCCACCCGGGGGCCCGCACAGATACGCAGTATTTT. Protein: CASSSIHPGARTDTQYF. V usage is TRBV11-2 and J usage is TRBJ2-3, with D perhaps TRBD1 or TRBD2 (6 bases each). This CDR3 contains 17 residues. The V and J ends lost 4 bases and 1 base respectively, with 18 bases between them. Germline-derived CDR1 and CDR2 are SGHAT and FQNNGV.